Below are 31 T cell receptor beta chains sequenced from a single sample in a study of blood T cell repertoires in COVID-19 (dated by TCRdb to 2020 to 2021). Libraries were built with the immunoSEQ multiplex PCR assay. TCRdb took over this immuneACCESS table, retaining in-frame rearrangements with V and J assigned. Such tables are incomplete; in checked studies, under half of the missing clones stem from an unresolved V gene, and the remainder is unexplained. Present in this sample are roughly 220,000 clones, 86% of which were seen just once. The ten largest account for over 2% of the sample. The material sequenced was peripheral blood. All receptors derive from a man younger than 40 who had recovered from COVID-19.

The CDR3 DNA reads TGTGCCAGTCACCGAAAGACGACCGGGACAGGTTTTCATGGCTACACCTTC. Translated, it gives CASHRKTTGTGFHGYTF. This chain links TRBV19 with TRBJ1-2; 8 nucleotides match TRBD1. The trim removed 8 bases at V and 6 bases at J, leaving 20 bases unmatched. The length of the CDR3 is 17 residues. CDR1 is LNHDA and CDR2 is SQIVND in the germline V gene (reference sequence).

The chain couples TRBV6-5 to TRBJ2-7; 7 bases agree with TRBD1. V was pared by 8 bases and J by 3 bases, with 7 bases of the junction left unmatched. The germline V gene has CDR1 MNHEY and CDR2 SVGAGI. The CDR3 has 13 amino acids. The CDR3 nucleotides are TGTGCCAGCGGCCTCCAGGGGGTCTACGAGCAGTACTTC. It translates to CASGLQGVYEQYF.

This chain joins TRBV4-1 and TRBJ1-2, with 7 positions matching TRBD1. The trim removed 4 bases at V and 12 bases at J, leaving 8 bases unmatched. CDR1 and CDR2 (germline): MGHRA, YSYEKL. The CDR3 has 12 residues. The CDR3 DNA reads as TGCGCCAGCAGCCCTAGGGACAGCTCCAACACCTTC. Translating gives CASSPRDSSNTF.

The chain combines TRBV5-6 with TRBJ1-1, with 9 bases that match TRBD1. The length of the CDR3 is 14 residues. Trimming took 3 bases from V and 6 from J; bases not matched to a gene: 6. The V gene's germline CDR1 is SGHDT and CDR2 YYEEEE. The CDR3 region is CASSSGTGISEAFF. The DNA for the CDR3 is TGTGCCAGCAGCTCCGGGACAGGGATTTCTGAAGCTTTCTTT.

The chain combines TRBV5-1 with TRBJ2-5; TRBD2 aligns across 10 bases. CDR1 is SGHRS, CDR2 YFSETQ, per germline. With 0 bases clipped from V and 7 bases from J, the junction kept 6 bases outside the gene matches. This CDR3 spans 15 amino acids. The CDR3 DNA is TGCGCCAGCAGCTTGGAAAATGCTAGCGGGGGGACCCAGTACTTC. Protein product: CASSLENASGGTQYF.

The table lists this clone with many counts. The DNA of the CDR3 is TGCGCCAGCAGCCAAAACCTCGGGTCCTACAATGAGCAGTTCTTC. Amino acid sequence: CASSQNLGSYNEQFF. The chain links TRBV5-1 to TRBJ2-1, with no clear D. Germline-derived CDR1 and CDR2 are SGHRS and YFSETQ. The CDR3 covers 15 residues. With 4 bases removed from V and 1 base from J, the gap between germline ends came to 12 bases.

The rearrangement uses TRBV2 and TRBJ1-2, with a possible D match to TRBD1 (5 bases). Germline values: CDR1 SNHLY, CDR2 FYNNEI. Trimming removed 4 bases at V and 2 bases at J, with 17 bases between. The CDR3 extends over 16 amino acids. DNA for the CDR3: TGTGCCAGCAGTGTAAACAGGCAGGTTGGAAACTATGGCTACACCTTC. This gives the protein CASSVNRQVGNYGYTF.

This clone was recorded only once. The genes are TRBV3-1 (or the pseudogene TRBV3-2) and TRBJ1-2; D might be TRBD1 (5 bases). Trimming pared 2 bases from V and 4 bases from J, leaving 11 bases between. CDR3 length equals 14 residues. Germline CDR1 reads LGHDT; CDR2 reads YNNKEL (reference sequence). The CDR3 bases are TGTGCCAGCAGCCAAATAAATACAGGCTATGGCTACACCTTC. Its protein product is CASSQINTGYGYTF.

This clone was seen a single time. The chain recombines TRBV5-5 with TRBJ2-1; 9 bases map to TRBD2. Germline V lookup: CDR1 SGHKS, CDR2 YYEKEE (reference sequence). The V gene end was trimmed by 5 bases and the J gene end by 9 bases; junction bases not matched to a gene: 12. The CDR3 totals 15 residues. CDR3 DNA sequence: TGTGCCAGCAGTTCCGGGACTAGCCCAAGGGCTGAGCAGTTCTTC. It specifies CASSSGTSPRAEQFF.

The chain links TRBV6-5 to TRBJ1-5; D not resolved. The CDR3 is 15 amino acids. The germline CDR1 and CDR2 sequences are MNHEY and SVGAGI. The V gene lost 0 bases and the J gene lost 4 bases, with 10 bases spanning the gap. CDR3 bases: TGTGCCAGCAGTTACTCCTGGGCACAGAATCAGCCCCAGCATTTT. Protein sequence: CASSYSWAQNQPQHF.

The gene calls are TRBV6-5 and TRBJ1-2; tentative D call: TRBD1 (6 bases). Trimming took 5 bases from V and 2 from J, leaving 12 bases between them. The CDR3 has 14 residues. CDR1 and CDR2 (germline): MNHEY, SVGAGI. CDR3 sequence (DNA): TGTGCCAGCAGTCACCGGACAGAGAACTATGGCTACACCTTC. This encodes CASSHRTENYGYTF.

This sequence joins TRBV12-3 or TRBV12-4 and TRBJ1-1; TRBD1 aligns across 7 bases. Unmatched junction bases numbered 1, after V lost 2 bases and J lost 4 bases. The CDR3 is 13 amino acids. This chain's CDR3 is CASSLSGGTEAFF. In DNA form, the CDR3 reads TGTGCCAGCAGTTTATCAGGGGGCACTGAAGCTTTCTTT.

The V call is TRBV12-3 or TRBV12-4, the J call TRBJ2-3; no clear D. Trimming took 8 bases from V and 5 from J, leaving 8 bases between them. This CDR3 has 11 amino acids. CDR3 region: CASAVGDTQYF. The CDR3, as DNA: TGTGCCAGCGCGGTGGGAGATACGCAGTATTTT.

The chain is built from TRBV10-3 and TRBJ2-2; 11 positions match TRBD1. The CDR3 has 18 residues. V shed 4 bases, J shed 0 bases, and the junction held 7 bases outside the gene matches. CDR1 is ENHRY and CDR2 is SYGVKD in the germline V gene. As DNA, the CDR3 is TGTGCCATCAGTGCCCCCCCGGGACAGGGGGCGAACACCGGGGAGCTGTTTTTT. Its translation is CAISAPPGQGANTGELFF.

The chain uses TRBV10-3 and TRBJ1-2; 11 nucleotides match TRBD1. CDR1 ENHRY and CDR2 SYGVKD come from the germline V gene. The CDR3 is 13 residues long. Losses at the gene ends were 7 bases for V and 4 bases for J; bases not matched to a gene: 2. As DNA, the CDR3 is TGTGCCATCACCGGGACAGGGGGCTATGGCTACACCTTC. Amino acid sequence: CAITGTGGYGYTF.

The chain couples TRBV2 to TRBJ1-5; TRBD1 matches 7 bases. CDR3 length equals 14 residues. Trimming took 4 bases from V and 4 from J; bases not matched to a gene: 4. From germline, CDR1 is SNHLY and CDR2 FYNNEI. Written as DNA, the CDR3 is TGTGCCAGCAGTGGACAGGGTGGGAATCAGCCCCAGCATTTT. Protein product: CASSGQGGNQPQHF.

On this clone itself: Other DNA sequences in this sample translate to the same CDR3. This rearrangement joins TRBV3-1 (or the pseudogene TRBV3-2) to TRBJ2-3, with 8 bases matching TRBD2. Trimming cost V 4 bases and J 5 bases; bases outside gene matches: 5. Germline CDR1 LGHDT, CDR2 YNNKEL (reference sequence). The CDR3 has 14 residues. CDR3: CASSPRGGRDTQYF. CDR3 nucleotide sequence: TGTGCCAGCAGCCCACGGGGGGGCCGAGATACGCAGTATTTT.

The chain uses TRBV20-1 and TRBJ1-5, with D unresolved. The V gene's germline CDR1 is DFQATT and CDR2 SNEGSKA (reference sequence). V was shortened by 3 bases and J by 11 bases, with 11 bases between the two germline ends. This CDR3 contains 11 residues. The CDR3 loop reads CSASPGAAQHF. CDR3 nucleotides: TGCAGTGCTAGTCCCGGAGCGGCCCAGCATTTT.

This clone appeared once. The chain carries TRBV5-1 and TRBJ1-2, with a tentative D call TRBD1 (6 bases). Trimming cost V 4 bases and J 0 bases, with 13 bases left between them. This CDR3 has 15 amino acids. From germline, CDR1 is SGHRS and CDR2 YFSETQ. CDR3 residues: CASSTVGQPNYGYTF. The CDR3 DNA is TGCGCCAGCAGCACCGTCGGACAGCCTAACTATGGCTACACCTTC. The whole variable domain, remainder taken from reference TRBV5-1 and TRBJ1-2, is KAGVTQTPRYLIKTRGQQVTLSCSPISGHRSVSWYQQTPGQGLQFLFEYFSETQRNKGNFPGRFSGRQFSNSRSEMNVSTLELGDSALYLCASSTVGQPNYGYTFGSGTRLTVV.

The chain has TRBV19 and TRBJ2-5; D ambiguous. The V end lost 5 bases, the J end lost 5 bases, and 15 bases lay between the germline ends. CDR3 length: 14 amino acids. Germline V gives CDR1 LNHDA, CDR2 SQIVND (reference sequence). Here the CDR3 reads CASSPRGRFETQYF. In DNA form, the CDR3 reads TGTGCCAGTAGTCCCCGAGGTAGATTCGAGACCCAGTACTTC.

The V and J genes are TRBV5-1 and TRBJ1-5; the D is unclear. Trimming removed 4 bases from V and 1 base from J, with 9 bases in between. The germline CDR1 and CDR2 sequences are SGHRS and YFSETQ. The CDR3 runs to 14 residues. The CDR3 is CASSLDGSNQPQHF. The CDR3 nucleotides are TGCGCCAGCAGCCTGGACGGGAGCAATCAGCCCCAGCATTTT.

The chain is built from TRBV19 and TRBJ2-7; maybe TRBD1 (5 bases). The length of the CDR3 is 12 residues. V lost 5 bases to trimming and J lost 7 bases, with 12 bases between them. In germline, CDR1 is LNHDA, CDR2 SQIVND (reference sequence). CDR3 bases: TGTGCCAGTAGTGCCCAGGGTGGTGAGCAGTACTTC. The encoded protein is CASSAQGGEQYF.

V and J are TRBV19 and TRBJ1-3, with D uncertain. The CDR3 is made up of 15 amino acids. The germline V gene has CDR1 LNHDA and CDR2 SQIVND (reference sequence). V dropped 5 bases and J dropped 0 bases, with 11 bases sitting between them. CDR3: CASSDLLASGNTIYF. The CDR3, as DNA: TGTGCCAGTAGTGACCTACTAGCCTCTGGAAACACCATATATTTT.

V is TRBV10-3 and J is TRBJ1-4; D not resolved. This CDR3 contains 16 residues. The germline gives CDR1 ENHRY, CDR2 SYGVKD. V lost 3 bases to trimming and J lost 2 bases, with 13 bases between them. The CDR3 sequence: CAISDEGRGTNEKLFF. DNA of the CDR3: TGTGCCATCAGTGACGAAGGTCGAGGGACTAATGAAAAACTGTTTTTT.

This chain links TRBV5-4 with TRBJ1-5; D is possibly TRBD1 (5 bases). The V end lost 4 bases, the J end lost 4 bases, and 15 bases lay between the germline ends. Looked up from germline, CDR1 is SGHNT and CDR2 is YYREEE (reference sequence). This CDR3 is 15 amino acids long. The chain's CDR3 is CASSPRPGGNQPQHF. The CDR3 DNA reads as TGTGCCAGCAGCCCCCGTCCGGGGGGTAATCAGCCCCAGCATTTT.

The chain combines TRBV7-9 with TRBJ2-7, with D unclear. The CDR3 has 12 amino acids. Trimming cost V 5 bases and J 6 bases, with 11 bases left between them. Germline lookup yields CDR1 SEHNR and CDR2 FQNEAQ (reference sequence). The DNA of the CDR3 is TGTGCCAGCAGCCCCGAGCGAACCGAGCAGTACTTC. Translation: CASSPERTEQYF.

CDR3 protein: CASSYGLGNNEQFF. The CDR3 DNA follows: TGTGCCAGCAGTTACGGACTAGGGAACAATGAGCAGTTCTTC. This sequence joins TRBV6-5 and TRBJ2-1; 7 bases line up with TRBD2. Germline V gene data show CDR1 as MNHEY and CDR2 as SVGAGI. The CDR3 covers 14 residues. V dropped 2 bases and J dropped 5; count of bases not matched to a gene: 3.

The chain joins TRBV30 to TRBJ1-5, with 7 positions matching TRBD1. This CDR3 is built from 14 residues. The ends lost 3 bases at V and 0 bases at J; junction bases unmatched: 2. CDR1 and CDR2 from the germline V gene are GTSNPN and SVGIG (reference sequence). Written as DNA, the CDR3 is TGTGCCTGGAGAGACAGGGCTAGCAATCAGCCCCAGCATTTT. Its translation is CAWRDRASNQPQHF.

This chain uses TRBV29-1 with TRBJ2-7, with D possibly TRBD1 on 6 matching bases. The V gene's germline CDR1 is SQVTM and CDR2 ANQGSEA. The CDR3 is 13 amino acids. Trimming left V 4 bases short and J 4 bases short, with 14 bases between. Written as DNA, the CDR3 is TGCAGCGTTGGTTCAGGGGTGAAGTACGAGCAGTACTTC. Amino acids: CSVGSGVKYEQYF.

The chain employs TRBV4-2 and TRBJ2-5, with 7 bases matching TRBD2. Germline V lookup: CDR1 LGHNA, CDR2 YNFKEQ. The ends lost 0 bases at V and 2 bases at J; junction bases unmatched: 12. The CDR3 runs 18 residues. CDR3: CASSQDMGGTGRQETQYF. CDR3 sequence (DNA): TGTGCCAGCAGCCAAGATATGGGGGGGACGGGAAGGCAAGAGACCCAGTACTTC.

The chain recombines TRBV5-4 with TRBJ1-2; D is possibly TRBD1 (5 bases). The CDR3 is 14 amino acids. The ends were cut back, 4 bases at V and 2 bases at J, with 12 bases in the middle. Germline values: CDR1 SGHNT, CDR2 YYREEE (reference sequence). CDR3 amino acids: CASSIDSGNYGYTF. Here the CDR3 DNA reads TGTGCCAGCAGCATCGACAGCGGGAACTATGGCTACACCTTC. Using reference TRBV5-4 and TRBJ1-2 for the parts outside the CDR3, the full variable domain is ETGVTQSPTHLIKTRGQQVTLRCSSQSGHNTVSWYQQALGQGPQFIFQYYREEENGRGNFPPRFSGLQFPNYSSELNVNALELDDSALYLCASSIDSGNYGYTFGSGTRLTVV.